This TCR beta chain was sequenced for a study of PD-1 blockade in mismatch repair-deficient tumors. Clones were read by immunoSEQ multiplex PCR, and TCRdb kept only the in-frame ones, dropping some. The sample carries over 100,000 clones, about 80% recorded once. Trimming removed 4 bases from V and 4 bases from J; junction bases left unmatched: 5. The germline gives CDR1 MNHEY, CDR2 SMNVEV (reference sequence). The CDR3 extends over 16 amino acids. Mismatch repair deficiency was confirmed in all patients, by PCR or immunohistochemistry. The chain employs TRBV27 and TRBJ2-3, with 13 positions matching TRBD2. The sample consisted of peripheral blood, taken 60 weeks after starting pembrolizumab. The TCR comes from an adult with mismatch repair-deficient cancer. CDR3 region: CASSSGLAGVSDTQYF. The DNA for the CDR3 is TGTGCCAGCAGTTCCGGACTAGCGGGAGTATCAGATACGCAGTATTTT.